This TCR beta chain was documented in a study of blood T cell repertoires in COVID-19. As for the study in general: The cDNA or gDNA used as material had been derived from T cells, B-cell-depleted T cells, or PBMCs.

Recruits, aged about 18 to 95 years, lived in 25 or so US areas. Symptom resolution, clearance, or two negative PCRs marked the recovered donors of Cohort 3. In the original workflow: Amplification from reference gene primers served as the basis for estimated nucleated cell counts. Clones were read by immunoSEQ multiplex PCR, and TCRdb kept only the in-frame ones, dropping some. The V and J calls and clone size come from that table; D and trimming were worked out from the DNA. Among some 510,000 clones listed, 85% to 90% were seen once. Germline V gene lookup returns CDR1 ENHRY and CDR2 SYGVKD. V lost 10 bases, J lost 7 bases, and 8 bases stayed unmatched. The CDR3 spans 14 residues.

The receptor was derived from a middle-aged woman who had recovered from COVID-19. This chain links TRBV10-3 with TRBJ2-2; 11 bases fit TRBD2. The sequencing sample was made of PBMCs or T cells enriched from blood (not recorded which). CDR3 coding DNA: TGTGCCACGAAACTAGCGGGAGTGAACGGGGAGCTGTTTTTT. Encoded protein: CATKLAGVNGELFF.